The rows below give T cell receptor beta chains drawn from one sample of a study of cytomegalovirus exposure and HLA in healthy donors. TCRdb keeps only in-frame clones here, not all; method: immunoSEQ multiplex PCR. The data show about 96,000 clones, with 65% to 75% seen just once and approximately 3% held by the top ten. Sequences were obtained from PBMCs. All receptors come from a female donor in good health and CMV-seropositive. CDR3s include the opening cysteine and the closing phenylalanine or tryptophan. Each record gives: clone size, J gene, D gene, V gene, CDR3 protein, CDR3 DNA. A D gene is named only where the DNA matches it firmly. Size is omitted from some rows. Given values are once, few, many or a class for expanded clones.

clone size: .
J gene: TRBJ2-7
D gene: .
V gene: TRBV27
CDR3 protein: CASSLWGGPAPEQYF
CDR3 DNA: TGTGCCAGCAGTTTATGGGGAGGTCCTGCGCCCGAGCAGTACTTC

clone size: many
J gene: TRBJ1-2
D gene: .
V gene: TRBV5-4
CDR3 protein: CASSFPGSGIKGYTF
CDR3 DNA: TGTGCCAGCAGCTTTCCTGGTTCGGGGATTAAGGGCTACACCTTC

clone size: .
J gene: TRBJ1-5
D gene: TRBD1
V gene: TRBV2
CDR3 protein: CASKGRDRESNQPQHF
CDR3 DNA: TGTGCCAGCAAGGGGCGGGACAGGGAGAGCAATCAGCCCCAGCATTTT

clone size: .
J gene: TRBJ2-7
D gene: .
V gene: TRBV4-1
CDR3 protein: CASSQQYSNYEQYF
CDR3 DNA: TGCGCCAGCAGCCAACAGTACAGCAACTACGAGCAGTACTTC

clone size: .
J gene: TRBJ2-7
D gene: .
V gene: TRBV28
CDR3 protein: CASSLEGFYEQYF
CDR3 DNA: TGTGCCAGCAGTTTAGAGGGATTCTACGAGCAGTACTTC

clone size: .
J gene: TRBJ1-3
D gene: TRBD1
V gene: TRBV10-2
CDR3 protein: CASVWDRGLSLSSGNTIYF
CDR3 DNA: TGCGCCAGCGTCTGGGACAGGGGGCTTTCACTTAGCTCTGGAAACACCATATATTTT

clone size: .
J gene: TRBJ2-7
D gene: TRBD2
V gene: TRBV29-1
CDR3 protein: CSVGTGTNSYEQYF
CDR3 DNA: TGCAGCGTAGGAACCGGGACTAATTCCTACGAGCAGTACTTC

clone size: .
J gene: TRBJ2-6
D gene: .
V gene: TRBV2
CDR3 protein: CASSEGSSGANVLTF
CDR3 DNA: TGTGCCAGCAGTGAGGGGAGTTCTGGGGCCAACGTCCTGACTTTC

clone size: .
J gene: TRBJ1-3
D gene: .
V gene: TRBV13
CDR3 protein: CASSSDSGNTIYF
CDR3 DNA: TGTGCCAGCAGCTCAGACAGCGGAAACACCATATATTTT

clone size: .
J gene: TRBJ1-5
D gene: TRBD1
V gene: TRBV13
CDR3 protein: CASSLTGGQPQHF
CDR3 DNA: TGTGCCAGCAGCTTGACAGGGGGGCAGCCCCAGCATTTT

clone size: .
J gene: TRBJ2-7
D gene: TRBD1
V gene: TRBV6-9
CDR3 protein: CASSYLKGATPYEQYF
CDR3 DNA: TGTGCCAGCAGTTACTTAAAGGGGGCTACCCCCTACGAGCAGTACTTC

clone size: .
J gene: TRBJ2-7
D gene: .
V gene: TRBV28
CDR3 protein: CASSSTGSGTYEQYF
CDR3 DNA: TGTGCCAGCAGCTCCACAGGGTCCGGGACCTACGAGCAGTACTTC

clone size: .
J gene: TRBJ2-7
D gene: .
V gene: TRBV6-1
CDR3 protein: CASRDGSSYEQYF
CDR3 DNA: TGTGCCAGCAGAGACGGGAGCTCCTACGAGCAGTACTTC

clone size: .
J gene: TRBJ1-5
D gene: .
V gene: TRBV30
CDR3 protein: CAWGKQGWQPQHF
CDR3 DNA: TGTGCCTGGGGAAAACAGGGTTGGCAGCCCCAGCATTTT

clone size: once
J gene: TRBJ2-3
D gene: TRBD1
V gene: TRBV6-6
CDR3 protein: CASSYADRAHTQYF
CDR3 DNA: TGTGCCAGCAGTTACGCGGACAGGGCCCATACGCAGTATTTT

clone size: .
J gene: TRBJ2-1
D gene: TRBD2
V gene: TRBV7-7
CDR3 protein: CASSLGRGSSYNEQFF
CDR3 DNA: TGTGCTAGCAGCTTAGGTCGCGGGAGCTCCTACAATGAGCAGTTCTTC

clone size: .
J gene: TRBJ2-3
D gene: .
V gene: TRBV25-1
CDR3 protein: CASSESRADTQYF
CDR3 DNA: TGTGCCAGCAGTGAGTCCCGGGCAGATACGCAGTATTTT

clone size: .
J gene: TRBJ1-3
D gene: .
V gene: TRBV7-2
CDR3 protein: CASSSSSGNTIYF
CDR3 DNA: TGTGCCAGCAGCTCCTCCTCTGGAAACACCATATATTTT

clone size: .
J gene: TRBJ2-7
D gene: TRBD1
V gene: TRBV4-1
CDR3 protein: CASSQVGQGAYEQYF
CDR3 DNA: TGCGCCAGCAGCCAAGTGGGCCAGGGGGCCTACGAGCAGTACTTC

clone size: .
J gene: TRBJ2-3
D gene: TRBD2
V gene: TRBV6-1
CDR3 protein: CASSERGPSGQPRTDTQYF
CDR3 DNA: TGTGCCAGCAGTGAAAGGGGTCCTAGCGGCCAGCCCCGCACAGATACGCAGTATTTT

clone size: few
J gene: TRBJ1-2
D gene: .
V gene: TRBV10-3
CDR3 protein: CAISGDYGYTF
CDR3 DNA: TGTGCCATCAGCGGGGACTATGGCTACACCTTC

clone size: few
J gene: TRBJ2-3
D gene: TRBD2
V gene: TRBV13
CDR3 protein: CASSSLLAGGPVTF
CDR3 DNA: TGTGCCAGCAGCTCCCTTCTAGCGGGAGGCCCTGTAACCTTT

clone size: few
J gene: TRBJ1-1
D gene: .
V gene: TRBV13
CDR3 protein: CASSLGQAGTEAFF
CDR3 DNA: TGTGCCAGCAGCTTAGGTCAGGCGGGCACTGAAGCTTTCTTT

clone size: .
J gene: TRBJ1-2
D gene: TRBD1
V gene: TRBV27
CDR3 protein: CASRTGGYGYTF
CDR3 DNA: TGTGCCAGCAGAACAGGGGGCTATGGCTACACCTTC

clone size: .
J gene: TRBJ2-1
D gene: TRBD2
V gene: TRBV30
CDR3 protein: CAWILPGGGQFF
CDR3 DNA: TGTGCCTGGATTCTCCCGGGGGGAGGGCAGTTCTTC

clone size: .
J gene: TRBJ1-4
D gene: TRBD1
V gene: TRBV28
CDR3 protein: CASSLEDRIEKLFF
CDR3 DNA: TGTGCCAGCAGTTTAGAGGACAGGATTGAAAAACTGTTTTTT

clone size: .
J gene: TRBJ2-5
D gene: TRBD2
V gene: TRBV14
CDR3 protein: CASTPGLAGGHRETQYF
CDR3 DNA: TGTGCCAGCACCCCGGGACTAGCGGGGGGACATCGAGAGACCCAGTACTTC

clone size: .
J gene: TRBJ2-7
D gene: .
V gene: TRBV6-5
CDR3 protein: CASRISRSKEQSF
CDR3 DNA: TGTGCCAGCAGAATTTCGAGGTCCAAGGAGCAGTCCTTC

clone size: .
J gene: TRBJ1-1
D gene: TRBD1
V gene: TRBV10-3
CDR3 protein: CASLRQGLNTEAFF
CDR3 DNA: TGTGCCAGCCTACGACAGGGACTGAACACTGAAGCTTTCTTT

clone size: .
J gene: TRBJ2-7
D gene: .
V gene: TRBV21-1
CDR3 protein: CASTSLAGGPRDDYEQYF
CDR3 DNA: TGTGCCAGCACCTCCTTAGCGGGAGGGCCCAGGGATGACTACGAGCAGTACTTC

clone size: few
J gene: TRBJ1-2
D gene: .
V gene: TRBV7-2
CDR3 protein: CASRPTGYYGYTF
CDR3 DNA: TGTGCCAGCAGGCCTACAGGGTACTATGGCTACACCTTC

clone size: .
J gene: TRBJ2-7
D gene: .
V gene: TRBV7-6
CDR3 protein: CASSLVQATEQYF
CDR3 DNA: TGTGCCAGCAGCTTAGTCCAAGCTACCGAGCAGTACTTC

clone size: few
J gene: TRBJ1-1
D gene: TRBD1
V gene: TRBV6-1
CDR3 protein: CASYPGQGAEAFF
CDR3 DNA: TGTGCCAGCTACCCGGGACAGGGGGCTGAAGCTTTCTTT

clone size: .
J gene: TRBJ2-1
D gene: .
V gene: TRBV2
CDR3 protein: CASSGSGRSYNEQFF
CDR3 DNA: TGTGCCAGCAGTGGGAGCGGACGCTCCTACAATGAGCAGTTCTTC

clone size: .
J gene: TRBJ1-1
D gene: TRBD1
V gene: TRBV19
CDR3 protein: CASSPRGRNTEAFF
CDR3 DNA: TGTGCCAGTTCGCCAAGGGGGCGGAACACTGAAGCTTTCTTT

clone size: once
J gene: TRBJ2-7
D gene: TRBD1
V gene: TRBV7-9
CDR3 protein: CASSLVLGQGQFTYEQYF
CDR3 DNA: TGTGCCAGCAGCTTGGTGCTCGGACAGGGCCAATTTACTTACGAGCAGTACTTC

clone size: .
J gene: TRBJ2-6
D gene: .
V gene: TRBV7-3
CDR3 protein: CASSLTGGNLGSGANVLTF
CDR3 DNA: TGTGCCAGCAGCTTAACGGGGGGAAACTTAGGCTCTGGGGCCAACGTCCTGACTTTC

clone size: .
J gene: TRBJ2-6
D gene: TRBD1
V gene: TRBV5-1
CDR3 protein: CASSLDTGAGANVLTF
CDR3 DNA: TGCGCCAGCAGCCTAGACACAGGGGCTGGGGCCAACGTCCTGACTTTC

clone size: .
J gene: TRBJ2-7
D gene: TRBD2
V gene: TRBV4-2
CDR3 protein: CASSRDLAVNYEQYF
CDR3 DNA: TGTGCCAGCAGCCGAGATCTAGCGGTCAACTACGAGCAGTACTTC

clone size: few
J gene: TRBJ2-3
D gene: .
V gene: TRBV29-1
CDR3 protein: CSGRTESTDTQYF
CDR3 DNA: TGCAGCGGCCGGACAGAGAGCACAGATACGCAGTATTTT

clone size: few
J gene: TRBJ1-4
D gene: .
V gene: TRBV6-5
CDR3 protein: CASSYTGSQNEKLFF
CDR3 DNA: TGTGCCAGCAGTTACACGGGATCCCAAAATGAAAAACTGTTTTTT

clone size: .
J gene: TRBJ1-4
D gene: .
V gene: TRBV2
CDR3 protein: CASRWSGTTNEKLFF
CDR3 DNA: TGTGCCAGCCGATGGAGCGGGACAACTAATGAAAAACTGTTTTTT

clone size: .
J gene: TRBJ2-1
D gene: TRBD2
V gene: TRBV11-3
CDR3 protein: CASSLAGGSDEQFF
CDR3 DNA: TGTGCCAGCAGCTTAGCGGGAGGGAGCGATGAGCAGTTCTTC